The present entry profiles one TCR beta chain with its context. Its cognate antigen is unknown. Use of 60 Vbeta and 13 Jbeta primers characterized the PCR. Generated by immunoSEQ multiplex PCR, the TCRdb table keeps only in-frame clones and is missing some. The sample holds about 120,000 clones; over 9.5% are singletons and the top ten take roughly 4.6%. This record belongs to a study of cytomegalovirus exposure and HLA in healthy donors. Regarding the study as a whole: Earlier analysis yielded a pattern in which most TCR beta V segments were productive about 87% or about 30% of the time.

In germline, CDR1 is SEHNR, CDR2 FQNEAQ (reference sequence). V was pared by 7 bases and J by 0 bases, with 7 bases of the junction left unmatched. This CDR3 comprises 15 residues. The sequencing sample was made of PBMCs. This receptor was obtained from a woman aged 18-29 years in good health and CMV-seropositive. V and J are TRBV7-9 and TRBJ1-2; 8 nucleotides line up with TRBD1. The CDR3 bases are TGTGCCAGCACGCAGGGGGCTTCAGCTAACTATGGCTACACCTTC. It specifies CASTQGASANYGYTF.